Listed below are T cell receptor beta chains from one sample, sequenced in a study of shared clonotypes between healthy human individuals. Method: immunoSEQ multiplex PCR; TCRdb's copy keeps in-frame clones and lacks some. The table includes 450,000 to 550,000 clones, about four fifths detected once. The sequencing input was PBMCs. The source is a middle-aged woman in good health. Some clones in this sample may be carry-over from other donors' samples. CDR3s include the opening cysteine and the closing phenylalanine or tryptophan. A D gene is named only where the DNA matches it firmly. Where a row states a size, it is once, few, many or the class of an expanded clone; other rows omit it.

>TRBV27|-|TRBJ2-7|-
TGTGCCGCTATTCCCAAGGCAAAGATCTACGAGCAGTACTTC
CAAIPKAKIYEQYF
>TRBV10-3|-|TRBJ2-5|-
TGTGCCATTTCCAAACTAGCAGAGTCAGAAGAGACCCAGTACTTC
CAISKLAESEETQYF
>TRBV28|-|TRBJ1-2|-
TGTGCCAGCAGTTCGAATCGAGGCTACACCTTC
CASSSNRGYTF
>TRBV2|TRBD2|TRBJ2-7|-
TGTGCCAGCAGTCCAGGGACTAGCGGGTACGAGCAGTACTTC
CASSPGTSGYEQYF
>TRBV28|-|TRBJ1-4|few
TGTGCCAGCAGTCCCTGGGGGGCGCGGGCTGAAAAACTGTTTTTT
CASSPWGARAEKLFF
>TRBV4-3|TRBD2|TRBJ2-5|-
TGCGCCAGCAGCCAAAGACTAGCGGCCAGGGAGACCCAGTACTTC
CASSQRLAARETQYF
>TRBV29-1|-|TRBJ1-2|-
TGCAGCGTTGCTGAGACTGGCTCTAACTATGGCTACACCTTC
CSVAETGSNYGYTF
>TRBV4-2|TRBD2|TRBJ2-1|few
TGTGCCAGCAGCCAAGAAACTAGCGGGAGTAGTGAGCAGTTCTTC
CASSQETSGSSEQFF
>TRBV6-6|TRBD2|TRBJ2-7|-
TGTGCCAGCAGGATGGGACTAGGGGGCTACGAGCAGTACTTC
CASRMGLGGYEQYF
>TRBV7-6|-|TRBJ2-1|-
TGTGCCAGCAGCTTCATCGAGGCCCCGATCTACAATGAGCAGTTCTTC
CASSFIEAPIYNEQFF
>TRBV6-5|-|TRBJ1-3|-
TGTGCCAGCAGTCGGTCCTCGTTCTCTGGAAACACCATATATTTT
CASSRSSFSGNTIYF
>TRBV7-2|-|TRBJ2-5|-
TGTGCCAGCAGCAGGGGTGGGGAGACCCAGTACTTC
CASSRGGETQYF
>TRBV19|-|TRBJ2-1|-
TGTGCCAGTAGTATTGACAGGTCTTCCTACAATGAGCAGTTCTTC
CASSIDRSSYNEQFF
>TRBV5-6|TRBD2|TRBJ2-1|-
TGTGCCAGCAGCCGTCCACTAGCGTACCTTTACAATGAGCAGTTCTTC
CASSRPLAYLYNEQFF
>TRBV7-2|-|TRBJ2-7|-
TGTGCCAGCAGCGCCGGGACCGGAGCCTACGAGCAGTACTTC
CASSAGTGAYEQYF
>TRBV28|-|TRBJ2-7|-
TGTGCCAGCAGTTCCCGGAGGCTAGAGGAAGACTTC
CASSSRRLEEDF
>TRBV27|-|TRBJ2-7|-
TGTGCCAGCAGTTCCTCTCGCTACGAGCAGTACTTC
CASSSSRYEQYF
>TRBV7-3|TRBD2|TRBJ2-7|-
TGTGCCAGCAGCTTAAAAGCGGGAGACTACGAGCAGTACTTC
CASSLKAGDYEQYF
>TRBV7-8|-|TRBJ2-1|once
TGTGCCAGCAGCTTAGGAATTCTTCAGGGAAATCGAGTAGGTGAGCAGTTCTTC
CASSLGILQGNRVGEQFF
>TRBV11-2|TRBD1|TRBJ2-5|-
TGTGCCAGCAGCCGAACAGGGGGCCGAGAGACCCAGTACTTC
CASSRTGGRETQYF
>TRBV10-3|-|TRBJ2-1|-
TGTGCCATCAGCCGGGACGGACGGGGCAATGAGCAGTTCTTC
CAISRDGRGNEQFF
>TRBV5-5|-|TRBJ2-7|-
TGTGCCAGCAGCTTTGAGGGAACCTACGAGCAGTACTTC
CASSFEGTYEQYF
>TRBV30|-|TRBJ2-2|-
TGTGCCTGGAGTCTAAGTCTACTTTCGAACACCGGGGAGCTGTTTTTT
CAWSLSLLSNTGELFF
>TRBV5-5|-|TRBJ2-3|-
TGTGCCAGCAGCTTGGCGGGGGCCACATCAGATACGCAGTATTTT
CASSLAGATSDTQYF
>TRBV5-4|TRBD1|TRBJ2-5|-
TGTGCCAGCAGCACCACAGGGGTGGGGCCTCAAGAGACCCAGTACTTC
CASSTTGVGPQETQYF
>TRBV10-3|-|TRBJ2-7|-
TGTGCCATCAGTGAGTCCACCTACGAGCAGTACTTC
CAISESTYEQYF
>TRBV7-9|TRBD2|TRBJ2-2|-
TGTGCCACCCCGGGGACTACGAACACCGGGGAGCTGTTTTTT
CATPGTTNTGELFF
>TRBV19|TRBD2|TRBJ2-3|-
TGTGCCAGTAGTACCCAAAAGACTAGCGGGAGAACAGATACGCAGTATTTT
CASSTQKTSGRTDTQYF
>TRBV28|-|TRBJ1-5|-
TGTGCCAGCTCGGGACTGGATAGCAATCAGCCCCAGCATTTT
CASSGLDSNQPQHF
>TRBV5-5|TRBD1|TRBJ1-4|-
TGTGCCAGCAGCTTAACCGACAGGGTAGTACCTAATGAAAAACTGTTTTTT
CASSLTDRVVPNEKLFF
>TRBV28|-|TRBJ2-2|-
TGTGCCAGCAGCCCCCCGGGACATTGGAACACCGGGGAGCTGTTTTTT
CASSPPGHWNTGELFF
>TRBV11-2|TRBD2|TRBJ2-1|-
TGTGCCAGCAGTGAAGGGACTAGCGGGAGTAGTGAGCAGTTCTTC
CASSEGTSGSSEQFF
>TRBV10-3|-|TRBJ1-2|-
TGTGCCATCAGTCCCCCCGTTCCTTCTGGCTACACCTTC
CAISPPVPSGYTF
>TRBV18|-|TRBJ1-5|-
TGTGCCAGCTCACGATCAATAGGCAATCAGCCCCAGCATTTT
CASSRSIGNQPQHF
>TRBV18|TRBD1|TRBJ1-2|-
TGTGCCAGCTCACCACCCCGGGACAGAGCTAACTATGGCTACACCTTC
CASSPPRDRANYGYTF
>TRBV5-1|TRBD2|TRBJ2-7|-
TGCGCCAGCGGCCTAGCGGGTGACTCCTACGAGCAGTACTTC
CASGLAGDSYEQYF
>TRBV7-7|TRBD1|TRBJ2-3|-
TGTGCCAGCAGCTTAGGGACAGGGAGGTCAGATACGCAGTATTTT
CASSLGTGRSDTQYF
>TRBV7-3|TRBD1|TRBJ1-1|-
TGTGCCAGCAGCTTTCAGGGGGGGAACACTGAAGCTTTCTTT
CASSFQGGNTEAFF
>TRBV4-1|-|TRBJ2-1|-
TGCGCCAGCAGCCACCGGAGGGTCTTCTTC
CASSHRRVFF
>TRBV6-5|-|TRBJ2-1|-
TGTGCCAGCAGTTACTCGGGGGATGGGAATGAGCAGTTCTTC
CASSYSGDGNEQFF